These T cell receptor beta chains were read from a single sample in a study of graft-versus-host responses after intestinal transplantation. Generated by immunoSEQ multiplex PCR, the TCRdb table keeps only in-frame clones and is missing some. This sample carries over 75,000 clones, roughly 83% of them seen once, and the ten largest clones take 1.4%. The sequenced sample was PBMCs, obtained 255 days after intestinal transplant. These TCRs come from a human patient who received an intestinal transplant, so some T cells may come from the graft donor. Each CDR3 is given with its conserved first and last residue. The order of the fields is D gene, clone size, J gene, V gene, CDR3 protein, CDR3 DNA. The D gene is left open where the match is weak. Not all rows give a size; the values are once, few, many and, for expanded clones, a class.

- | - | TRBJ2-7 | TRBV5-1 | CASSLEGTSSHEQYF | TGCGCCAGCAGCTTGGAGGGGACATCTTCCCACGAGCAGTACTTC
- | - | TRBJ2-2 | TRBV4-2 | CASSQDPNTNTGELFF | TGTGCCAGCAGCCAAGATCCCAACACGAACACCGGGGAGCTGTTTTTT
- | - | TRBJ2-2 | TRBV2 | CASSTPGANTGELFF | TGTGCCAGCAGTACCCCTGGGGCGAACACCGGGGAGCTGTTTTTT
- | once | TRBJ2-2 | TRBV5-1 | CASSLQNTGELFF | TGCGCCAGCAGCTTACAAAACACCGGGGAGCTGTTTTTT
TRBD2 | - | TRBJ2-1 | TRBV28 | CASTQGTSGMYNEQFF | TGTGCCAGCACCCAAGGGACTAGCGGGATGTACAATGAGCAGTTCTTC
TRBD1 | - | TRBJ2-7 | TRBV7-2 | CASSLRGTGGYYEQYF | TGTGCCAGCAGCTTAAGGGGGACAGGGGGGTACTACGAGCAGTACTTC
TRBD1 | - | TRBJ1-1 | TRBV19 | CASSNSGQGDTEAFF | TGTGCCAGTAGTAACTCCGGACAGGGTGACACTGAAGCTTTCTTT
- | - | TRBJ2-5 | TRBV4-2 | CASLETQYF | TGTGCCAGTTTAGAGACCCAGTACTTC
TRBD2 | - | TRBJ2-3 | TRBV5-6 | CASSPTTFSSGRWTDTQYF | TGTGCCAGCAGCCCGACCACCTTTTCAAGCGGGAGGTGGACAGATACGCAGTATTTT
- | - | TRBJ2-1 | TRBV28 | CASSFAWGEQFF | TGTGCCAGCAGTTTTGCGTGGGGTGAGCAGTTCTTC
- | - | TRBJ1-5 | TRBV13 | CASSLGTPDQPQHF | TGTGCCAGCAGCTTAGGCACCCCGGATCAGCCCCAGCATTTT
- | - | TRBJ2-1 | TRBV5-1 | CASRLGTYNEQFF | TGCGCCAGCAGATTAGGGACGTACAATGAGCAGTTCTTC
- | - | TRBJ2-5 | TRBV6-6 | CASSDNREKTQYF | TGTGCCAGCAGCGACAACAGGGAAAAGACCCAGTACTTC
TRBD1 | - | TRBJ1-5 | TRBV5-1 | CASSLEGQGNQPQHF | TGCGCCAGCAGCTTGGAGGGACAGGGCAATCAGCCCCAGCATTTT
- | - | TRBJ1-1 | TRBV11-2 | CASSSVGGRNTEAFF | TGTGCCAGCAGCTCGGTGGGAGGGAGGAACACTGAAGCTTTCTTT
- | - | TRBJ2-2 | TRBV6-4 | CASSERDGGELFF | TGTGCCAGCAGTGAGCGGGACGGCGGGGAGCTGTTTTTT
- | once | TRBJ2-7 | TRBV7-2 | CASSLVQAYEQYF | TGTGCCAGCAGCTTAGTGCAAGCCTACGAGCAGTACTTC
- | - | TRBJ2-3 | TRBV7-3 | CASSLQGSADTQYF | TGTGCCAGCAGCCTACAGGGTTCGGCAGATACGCAGTATTTT
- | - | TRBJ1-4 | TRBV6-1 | CASSDPLGLDEKLFF | TGTGCCAGCAGTGATCCCCTCGGATTGGATGAAAAACTGTTTTTT
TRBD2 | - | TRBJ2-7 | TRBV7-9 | CASSGRGDPYEQYF | TGTGCCAGCAGCGGGCGGGGGGACCCCTACGAGCAGTACTTC
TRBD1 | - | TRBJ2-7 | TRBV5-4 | CASSSGTGTIYEQYF | TGTGCCAGCAGCTCCGGGACAGGGACGATATACGAGCAGTACTTC
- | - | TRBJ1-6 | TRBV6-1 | CASSHVTSYNSPLHF | TGTGCCAGCAGCCACGTTACCTCCTATAATTCACCCCTCCACTTT
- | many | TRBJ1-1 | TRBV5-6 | CASSRGRGNTEAFF | TGTGCCAGCAGCCGGGGGCGGGGGAACACTGAAGCTTTCTTT
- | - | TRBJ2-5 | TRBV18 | CASSPPVGVETQYF | TGTGCCAGCTCACCCCCAGTGGGGGTCGAGACCCAGTACTTC
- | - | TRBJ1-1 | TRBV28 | CASSLMRSGGLNTEAFF | TGTGCCAGCAGTTTAATGCGTTCGGGAGGTCTTAACACTGAAGCTTTCTTT
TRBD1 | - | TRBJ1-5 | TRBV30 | CAWSSGTGQGQPQHF | TGTGCCTGGAGCTCCGGGACAGGGCAAGGTCAGCCCCAGCATTTT
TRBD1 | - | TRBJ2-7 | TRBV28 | CASRLPGQGYEQYF | TGTGCCAGCAGACTTCCGGGACAGGGTTACGAGCAGTACTTC
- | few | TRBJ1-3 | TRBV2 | CASSERGPFSGNTIYF | TGTGCCAGCAGTGAACGAGGCCCATTCTCTGGAAACACCATATATTTT
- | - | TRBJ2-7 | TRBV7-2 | CASSSSWEQYF | TGTGCCAGCAGCTCTAGCTGGGAGCAGTACTTC
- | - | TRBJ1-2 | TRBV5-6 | CASSPVGLTTKNGYTF | TGTGCCAGCAGCCCAGTTGGCCTAACAACAAAGAATGGCTACACCTTC
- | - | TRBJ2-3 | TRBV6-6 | CASSDWISSTDTQYF | TGTGCCAGCAGTGACTGGATCTCTAGCACAGATACGCAGTATTTT
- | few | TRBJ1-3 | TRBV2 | CATVVPSSGNTIYF | TGTGCCACTGTTGTCCCCTCCTCTGGAAACACCATATATTTT
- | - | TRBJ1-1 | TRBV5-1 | CARQNRGAAEAFF | TGCGCCAGACAAAACCGAGGGGCGGCTGAAGCTTTCTTT
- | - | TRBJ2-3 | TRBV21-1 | CASSTDTQYF | TGTGCCAGCAGCACAGATACGCAGTATTTT
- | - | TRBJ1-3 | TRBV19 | CASTNGAGISGNTIYF | TGTGCCAGTACCAATGGGGCCGGAATCTCTGGAAACACCATATATTTT
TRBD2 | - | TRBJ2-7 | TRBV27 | CASSPRTSGNYEQYF | TGTGCCAGCAGTCCACGGACTAGCGGGAACTACGAGCAGTACTTC
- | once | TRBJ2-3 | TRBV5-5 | CASSLAWTEFTDTQYF | TGTGCCAGCAGCTTGGCGTGGACTGAGTTCACAGATACGCAGTATTTT
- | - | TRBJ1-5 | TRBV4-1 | CASRSTGTGDQPQHF | TGCGCCAGCAGATCTACAGGAACCGGGGATCAGCCCCAGCATTTT
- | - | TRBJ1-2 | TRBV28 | CASSFLGGSYGYTF | TGTGCCAGCAGTTTTTTGGGGGGAAGCTATGGCTACACCTTC
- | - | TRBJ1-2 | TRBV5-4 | CASSLELNYGYTF | TGTGCCAGCAGCTTGGAATTAAACTATGGCTACACCTTC
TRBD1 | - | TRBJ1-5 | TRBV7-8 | CASSPRTGRAQPQHF | TGTGCCAGCAGCCCCCGGACAGGGAGGGCTCAGCCCCAGCATTTT
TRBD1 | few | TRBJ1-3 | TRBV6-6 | CASSLDRAGNTIYF | TGTGCCAGCAGTCTAGACAGGGCCGGAAACACCATATATTTT
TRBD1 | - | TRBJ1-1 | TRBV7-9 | CASSFPGGTEAFF | TGTGCCAGCAGCTTTCCAGGGGGGACTGAAGCTTTCTTT
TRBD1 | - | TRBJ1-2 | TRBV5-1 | CASSRGQGAYGYTF | TGCGCCAGCAGCCGTGGACAGGGGGCCTATGGCTACACCTTC
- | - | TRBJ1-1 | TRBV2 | CARGSGQPNTEAFF | TGTGCCAGAGGGTCGGGACAACCGAACACTGAAGCTTTCTTT
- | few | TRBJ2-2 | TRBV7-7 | CASSLAGIGNTGELFF | TGTGCTAGCAGCTTAGCTGGGATAGGGAACACCGGGGAGCTGTTTTTT
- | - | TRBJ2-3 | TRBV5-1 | CASSLVSQGTTDTQYF | TGCGCCAGCAGCTTGGTCTCCCAGGGAACCACAGATACGCAGTATTTT
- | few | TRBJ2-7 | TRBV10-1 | CASSESGAYEQYF | TGCGCCAGCAGTGAGTCAGGCGCCTACGAGCAGTACTTC
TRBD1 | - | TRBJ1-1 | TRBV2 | CASRPRTGDNTEAFF | TGTGCCAGTAGACCTAGGACAGGAGACAACACTGAAGCTTTCTTT
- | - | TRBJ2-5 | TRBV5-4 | CASSLAVVQETQYF | TGTGCCAGCAGCTTGGCTGTGGTCCAAGAGACCCAGTACTTC
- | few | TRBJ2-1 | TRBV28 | CASSTDTGSEQFF | TGTGCCAGCAGCACTGACACTGGATCAGAGCAGTTCTTC
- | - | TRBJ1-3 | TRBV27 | CASRGHLSGNTIYF | TGTGCCAGCAGAGGGCACCTCTCTGGAAACACCATATATTTT
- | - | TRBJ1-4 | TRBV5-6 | CASSLVRQEPNEKLFF | TGTGCCAGCAGCTTGGTCCGACAGGAACCGAATGAAAAACTGTTTTTT
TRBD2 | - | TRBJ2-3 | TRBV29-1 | CSVAGTSQSRTDTQYF | TGCAGCGTAGCTGGGACTAGCCAGTCACGCACAGATACGCAGTATTTT